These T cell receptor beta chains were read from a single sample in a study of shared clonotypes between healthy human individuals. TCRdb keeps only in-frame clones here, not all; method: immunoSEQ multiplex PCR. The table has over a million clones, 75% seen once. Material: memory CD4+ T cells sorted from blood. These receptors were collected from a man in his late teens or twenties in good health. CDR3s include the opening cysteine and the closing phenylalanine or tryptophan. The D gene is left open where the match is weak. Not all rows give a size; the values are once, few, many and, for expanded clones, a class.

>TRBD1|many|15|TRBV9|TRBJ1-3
CASSGDRGLGNTIYF
TGTGCCAGCAGCGGCGACAGGGGGCTCGGAAACACCATATATTTT
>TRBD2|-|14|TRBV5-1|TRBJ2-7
CASKGTSGTYEQYF
TGCGCCAGCAAAGGGACTAGCGGGACCTACGAGCAGTACTTC
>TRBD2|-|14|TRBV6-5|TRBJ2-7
CASSKTSGGLGAHF
TGTGCCAGCAGCAAGACTAGCGGGGGCTTAGGCGCCCACTTC
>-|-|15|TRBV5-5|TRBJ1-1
CASSLAVVMNTEAFF
TGTGCCAGCAGCTTGGCCGTGGTCATGAACACTGAAGCTTTCTTT
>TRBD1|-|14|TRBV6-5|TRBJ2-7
CASMGDRGSREQYF
TGTGCCAGCATGGGGGACAGGGGCTCGAGGGAGCAGTACTTC
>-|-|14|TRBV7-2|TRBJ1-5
CASSFGGPNQPQHF
TGTGCCAGCAGCTTTGGGGGCCCTAATCAGCCCCAGCATTTT
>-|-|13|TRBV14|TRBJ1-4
CASSSYGGEKLFF
TGTGCCAGCAGCTCCTATGGTGGGGAAAAACTGTTTTTT
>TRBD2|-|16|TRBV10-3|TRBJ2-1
CAISEAGGLANNEQFF
TGTGCCATCAGTGAGGCTGGAGGACTAGCGAACAATGAGCAGTTCTTC
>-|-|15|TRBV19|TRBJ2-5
CASSTYGTPQETQYF
TGTGCCAGTAGTACGTACGGGACACCCCAAGAGACCCAGTACTTC
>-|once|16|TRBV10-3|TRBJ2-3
CAISESDVSHADTQYF
TGTGCCATCAGTGAGTCGGATGTTAGTCACGCAGATACGCAGTATTTT
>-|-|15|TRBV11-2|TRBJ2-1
CASSPLGRAPNEQFF
TGTGCCAGCAGCCCCCTCGGGCGGGCCCCCAATGAGCAGTTCTTC
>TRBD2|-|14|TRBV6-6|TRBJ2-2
CASSFEREAGELFF
TGTGCCAGCAGTTTCGAGCGGGAGGCCGGGGAGCTGTTTTTT
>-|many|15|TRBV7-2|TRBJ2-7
CASSSTAYPSYEQYF
TGTGCCAGCAGCTCCACAGCGTACCCCTCCTACGAGCAGTACTTC
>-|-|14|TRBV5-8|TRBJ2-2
CASSLEGATGELFF
TGTGCCAGCAGCTTGGAAGGGGCTACCGGGGAGCTGTTTTTT
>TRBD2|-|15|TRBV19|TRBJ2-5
CASSIGSSGGETQYF
TGTGCCAGTAGTATAGGTTCTAGCGGGGGAGAGACCCAGTACTTC
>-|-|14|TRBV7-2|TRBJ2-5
CASSPRWSQETQYF
TGTGCCAGCAGCCCCCGCTGGAGTCAAGAGACCCAGTACTTC
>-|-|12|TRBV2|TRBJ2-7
CASSTDSYEQYF
TGTGCCAGCTCGACAGACTCCTACGAGCAGTACTTC
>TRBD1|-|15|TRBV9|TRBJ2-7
CASSVVGDRGGEQYF
TGTGCCAGCAGCGTAGTCGGGGACAGGGGCGGCGAGCAGTACTTC
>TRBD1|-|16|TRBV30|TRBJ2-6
CAWSRTGNSGANVLTF
TGTGCCTGGAGTAGGACAGGGAACTCTGGGGCCAACGTCCTGACTTTC
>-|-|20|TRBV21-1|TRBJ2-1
CASSKGPVPSPPTPYNEQFF
TGTGCCAGCAGCAAAGGTCCCGTTCCTAGCCCCCCGACTCCCTACAATGAGCAGTTCTTC
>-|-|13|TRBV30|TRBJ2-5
CAWRRGALETQYF
TGTGCCTGGAGACGGGGGGCCTTGGAGACCCAGTACTTC
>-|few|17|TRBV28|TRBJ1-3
CASSPTPWRSSGNTIYF
TGTGCCAGCAGTCCGACCCCGTGGCGGAGCTCTGGAAACACCATATATTTT